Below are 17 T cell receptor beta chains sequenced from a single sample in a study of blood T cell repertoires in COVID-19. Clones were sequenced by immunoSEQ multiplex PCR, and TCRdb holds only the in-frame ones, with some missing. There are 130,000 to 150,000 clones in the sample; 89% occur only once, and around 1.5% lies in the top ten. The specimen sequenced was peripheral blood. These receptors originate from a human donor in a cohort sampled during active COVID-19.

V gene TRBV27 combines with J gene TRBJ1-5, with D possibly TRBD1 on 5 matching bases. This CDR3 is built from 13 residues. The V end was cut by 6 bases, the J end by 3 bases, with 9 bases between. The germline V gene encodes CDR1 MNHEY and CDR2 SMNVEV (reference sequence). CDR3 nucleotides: TGTGCCAGCAGCCCAGGGTACAATCAGCCCCAGCATTTT. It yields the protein CASSPGYNQPQHF.

The CDR3 is CASSQDRKRLAGGPNEQFF. The DNA of the CDR3 is TGTGCCAGCAGCCAAGATAGGAAGCGGCTAGCGGGGGGGCCCAATGAGCAGTTCTTC. J is TRBJ2-1 and V is TRBV3-1 (or the pseudogene TRBV3-2); 12 bases agree with TRBD2. Per germline, CDR1 LGHDT and CDR2 YNNKEL (reference sequence). The V segment lost 0 bases and the J segment 6 bases; nucleotides outside the gene matches: 12. CDR3 length equals 19 residues.

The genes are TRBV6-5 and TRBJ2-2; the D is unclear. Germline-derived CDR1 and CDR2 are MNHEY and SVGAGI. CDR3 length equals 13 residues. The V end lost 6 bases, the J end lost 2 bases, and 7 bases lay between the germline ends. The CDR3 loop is CASSRLNTGELFF. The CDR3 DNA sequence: TGTGCCAGCAGCCGTCTTAACACCGGGGAGCTGTTTTTT.

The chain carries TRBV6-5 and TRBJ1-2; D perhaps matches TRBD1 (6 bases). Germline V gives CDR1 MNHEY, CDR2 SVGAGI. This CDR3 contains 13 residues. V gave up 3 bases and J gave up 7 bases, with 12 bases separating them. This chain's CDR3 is CASSYAGAGGYTF. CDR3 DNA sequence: TGTGCCAGCAGTTATGCAGGGGCAGGTGGCTACACCTTC.

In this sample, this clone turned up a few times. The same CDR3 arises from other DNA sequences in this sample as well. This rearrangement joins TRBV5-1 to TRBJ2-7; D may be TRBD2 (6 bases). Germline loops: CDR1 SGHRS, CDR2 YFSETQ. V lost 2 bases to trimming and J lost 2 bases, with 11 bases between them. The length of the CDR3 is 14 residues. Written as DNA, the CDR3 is TGCGCCAGCAGCTTTTCCGGGGGTACCTACGAGCAGTACTTC. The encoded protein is CASSFSGGTYEQYF.

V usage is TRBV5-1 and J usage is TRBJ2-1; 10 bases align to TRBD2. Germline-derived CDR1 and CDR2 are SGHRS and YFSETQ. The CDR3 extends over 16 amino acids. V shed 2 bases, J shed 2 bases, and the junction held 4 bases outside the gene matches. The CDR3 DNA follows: TGCGCCAGCAGCTTTTTAAGCGGGGGGGCCTACAATGAGCAGTTCTTC. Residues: CASSFLSGGAYNEQFF.

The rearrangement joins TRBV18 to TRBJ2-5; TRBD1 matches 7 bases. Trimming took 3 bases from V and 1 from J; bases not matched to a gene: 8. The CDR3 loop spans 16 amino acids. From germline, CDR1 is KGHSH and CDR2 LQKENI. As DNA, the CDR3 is TGTGCCAGCTCACCGAACTTGGCAGGGGGCCAAGAGACCCAGTACTTC. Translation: CASSPNLAGGQETQYF. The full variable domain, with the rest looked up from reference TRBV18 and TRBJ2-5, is NAGVMQNPRHLVRRRGQEARLRCSPMKGHSHVYWYRQLPEEGLKFMVYLQKENIIDESGMPKERFSAEFPKEGPSILRIQQVVRGDSAAYFCASSPNLAGGQETQYFGPGTRLLVL.

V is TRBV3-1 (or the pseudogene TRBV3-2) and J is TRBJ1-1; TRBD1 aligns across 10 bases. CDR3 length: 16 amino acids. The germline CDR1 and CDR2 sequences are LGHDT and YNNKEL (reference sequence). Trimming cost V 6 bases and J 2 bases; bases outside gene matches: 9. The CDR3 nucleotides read TGTGCCAGCAGGACAGGACAGGGGGTAAGAAACACTGAAGCTTTCTTT. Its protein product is CASRTGQGVRNTEAFF.

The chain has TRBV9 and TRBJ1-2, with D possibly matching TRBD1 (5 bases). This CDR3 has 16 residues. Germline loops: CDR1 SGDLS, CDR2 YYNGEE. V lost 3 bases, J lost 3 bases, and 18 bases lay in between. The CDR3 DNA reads TGTGCCAGCAGCGACCCTCAGGGAACCTACTACTATGGCTACACCTTC. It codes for CASSDPQGTYYYGYTF.

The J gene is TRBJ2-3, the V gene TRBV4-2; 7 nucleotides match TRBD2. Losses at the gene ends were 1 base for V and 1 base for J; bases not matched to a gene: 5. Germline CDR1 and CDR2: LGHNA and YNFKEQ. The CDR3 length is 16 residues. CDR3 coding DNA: TGTGCCAGCAGCCAAGTCTCCAGCGGGGGCACAGATACGCAGTATTTT. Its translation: CASSQVSSGGTDTQYF.

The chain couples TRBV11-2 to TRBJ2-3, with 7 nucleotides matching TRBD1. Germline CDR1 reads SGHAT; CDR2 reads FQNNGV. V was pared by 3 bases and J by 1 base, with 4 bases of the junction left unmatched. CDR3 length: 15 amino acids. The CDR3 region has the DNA TGTGCCAGCAGCTTCGGACAGGTTGGCACAGATACGCAGTATTTT. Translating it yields CASSFGQVGTDTQYF.

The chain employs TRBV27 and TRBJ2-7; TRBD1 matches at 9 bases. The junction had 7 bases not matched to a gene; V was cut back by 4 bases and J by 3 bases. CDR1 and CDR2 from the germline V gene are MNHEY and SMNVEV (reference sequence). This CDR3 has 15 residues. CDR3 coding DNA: TGTGCCAGCAGTTGGGACAGGGAAAGAGGCTACGAGCAGTACTTC. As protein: CASSWDRERGYEQYF.

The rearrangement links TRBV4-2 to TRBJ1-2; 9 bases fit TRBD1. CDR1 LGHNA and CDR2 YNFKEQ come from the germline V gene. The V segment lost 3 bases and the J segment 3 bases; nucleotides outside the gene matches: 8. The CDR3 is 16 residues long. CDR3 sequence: CASSQSYRGRHYGYTF. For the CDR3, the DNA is TGTGCCAGCAGCCAGAGCTACAGGGGGCGACACTATGGCTACACCTTC.

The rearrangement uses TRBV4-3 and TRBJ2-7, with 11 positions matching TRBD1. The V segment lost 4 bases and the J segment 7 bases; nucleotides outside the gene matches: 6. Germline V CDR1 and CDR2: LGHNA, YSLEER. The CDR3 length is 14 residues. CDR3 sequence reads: CASSRTGGVREQYF. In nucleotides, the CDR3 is TGCGCCAGCAGCCGGACAGGGGGCGTGAGGGAGCAGTACTTC.

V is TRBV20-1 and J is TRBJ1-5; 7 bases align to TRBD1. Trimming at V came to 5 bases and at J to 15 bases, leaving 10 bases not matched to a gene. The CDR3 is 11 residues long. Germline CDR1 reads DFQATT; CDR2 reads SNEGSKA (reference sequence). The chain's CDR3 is CSASTSGTAHF. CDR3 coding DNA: TGCAGTGCTTCGACTTCCGGGACAGCGCATTTT.

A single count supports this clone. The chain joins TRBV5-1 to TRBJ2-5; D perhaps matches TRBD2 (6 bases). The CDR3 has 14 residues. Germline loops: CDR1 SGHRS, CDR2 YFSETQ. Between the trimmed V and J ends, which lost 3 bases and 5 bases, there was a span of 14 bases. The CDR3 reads CASSWISGDETQYF. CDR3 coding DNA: TGCGCCAGCAGCTGGATTTCGGGGGATGAGACCCAGTACTTC.

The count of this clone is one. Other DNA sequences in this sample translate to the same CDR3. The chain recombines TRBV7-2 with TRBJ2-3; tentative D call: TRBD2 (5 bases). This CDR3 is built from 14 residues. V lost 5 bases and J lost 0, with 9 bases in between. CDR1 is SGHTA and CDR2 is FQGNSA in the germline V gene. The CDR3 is CASSPGLSTDTQYF. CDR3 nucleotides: TGTGCCAGCAGCCCCGGACTTAGCACAGATACGCAGTATTTT.